One and the same sample provided the 21 T cell receptor beta chains below, sequenced in a study of blood T cell repertoires in COVID-19. The method was immunoSEQ multiplex PCR; TCRdb's version includes in-frame clones alone and lacks a portion of them. The profile covers around 270,000 clones, with roughly four fifths appearing a single time and around 16% taken by the ten largest. Input material: peripheral blood. These receptors were collected from a person aged 65 to 85 with COVID-19, enrolled during active disease.

This rearrangement joins TRBV28 to TRBJ1-6; D ambiguous. The germline V and J ends were trimmed by 2 bases and 10 bases, with 6 bases remaining between them. The CDR3 is made up of 12 amino acids. Germline V CDR1 and CDR2: MDHEN, SYDVKM. CDR3 in DNA: TGTGCCAGCAGTTTACTGCGCTCACCCCTCCACTTT. Protein sequence: CASSLLRSPLHF. The full variable domain, completed using reference TRBV28 and TRBJ1-6, is DVKVTQSSRYLVKRTGEKVFLECVQDMDHENMFWYRQDPGLGLRLIYFSYDVKMKEKGDIPEGYSVSREKKERFSLILESASTNQTSMYLCASSLLRSPLHFGNGTRLTVT.

This CDR3 is CASSPAVDRAYGYTF. The CDR3 bases are TGTGCCAGCTCACCGGCGGTTGACAGAGCTTATGGCTACACCTTC. The V gene is TRBV18, the J gene TRBJ1-2, with a weak D call TRBD1 (5 bases). Germline values: CDR1 KGHSH, CDR2 LQKENI. V gave up 3 bases and J gave up 5 bases, with 16 bases separating them. The CDR3 sequence is 15 residues long. The full variable domain, with the rest looked up from reference TRBV18 and TRBJ1-2, is NAGVMQNPRHLVRRRGQEARLRCSPMKGHSHVYWYRQLPEEGLKFMVYLQKENIIDESGMPKERFSAEFPKEGPSILRIQQVVRGDSAAYFCASSPAVDRAYGYTFGSGTRLTVV.

The rearrangement joins TRBV5-1 to TRBJ2-3; D is perhaps TRBD2 (6 bases). The CDR3 extends over 16 amino acids. V was trimmed by 0 bases and J by 4 bases, leaving 15 bases between them. Germline values: CDR1 SGHRS, CDR2 YFSETQ. CDR3 sequence reads: CASSLVGAAGSDTQYF. For the CDR3, the DNA is TGCGCCAGCAGCTTGGTTGGGGCGGCGGGGTCAGATACGCAGTATTTT.

V gene TRBV20-1 combines with J gene TRBJ2-1; perhaps TRBD2 as D (5 bases). Trimming took off 3 bases at V and 9 bases at J, with 18 bases between the two ends. The CDR3 runs 14 residues. CDR1 is DFQATT and CDR2 is SNEGSKA in the germline V gene (reference sequence). The CDR3 is CSASGFDRGGEQFF. CDR3 nucleotides: TGCAGTGCTAGTGGATTTGACCGAGGAGGTGAGCAGTTCTTC.

This clone was seen a single time. CDR3 DNA: TGTGCCAGCAGTCTAAGAAAGTCATTTCAAGAGACCCAGTACTTC. Protein product: CASSLRKSFQETQYF. The V gene is TRBV28, the J gene TRBJ2-5; D not resolved. The V and J ends lost 5 bases and 2 bases respectively, with 15 bases between them. CDR1 and CDR2 (germline): MDHEN, SYDVKM. The CDR3 is 15 residues long. The variable domain in full, with the rest retrieved from reference TRBV28 and TRBJ2-5, is DVKVTQSSRYLVKRTGEKVFLECVQDMDHENMFWYRQDPGLGLRLIYFSYDVKMKEKGDIPEGYSVSREKKERFSLILESASTNQTSMYLCASSLRKSFQETQYFGPGTRLLVL.

This clone was observed a single time. The rearrangement uses TRBV29-1 and TRBJ1-1, with 7 bases lining up with TRBD1. The CDR3 covers 14 residues. Germline V gene data show CDR1 as SQVTM and CDR2 as ANQGSEA. J lost 0 bases, V lost 7 bases, and 8 bases had no gene match. CDR3: CSAEGAPMNTEAFF. The CDR3 DNA reads TGCAGCGCCGAGGGGGCTCCAATGAACACTGAAGCTTTCTTT.

This chain links TRBV4-1 with TRBJ1-1; D is unresolved. Germline loops: CDR1 MGHRA, CDR2 YSYEKL. Trimming left V 1 base short and J 2 bases short, with 14 bases between. The CDR3 contains 16 residues. CDR3 bases: TGCGCCAGCAGCCAAGGTCCCGGGGATCCTAACACTGAAGCTTTCTTT. Protein: CASSQGPGDPNTEAFF.

This sequence joins TRBV7-9 and TRBJ2-5, with 8 bases identical to TRBD2. CDR3 size: 13 residues. Per the germline V gene, CDR1 is SEHNR and CDR2 is FQNEAQ (reference sequence). J was trimmed by 8 bases and V by 5 bases; bases with no gene match: 7. The CDR3 spells CASSVSGGVTQYF. The CDR3, as DNA: TGTGCCAGCAGCGTGAGCGGGGGAGTAACCCAGTACTTC.

The chain recombines TRBV28 with TRBJ2-5, with 8 bases identical to TRBD2. This CDR3 contains 15 residues. Trimming took 3 bases from V and 0 from J; bases not matched to a gene: 3. Germline CDR1 and CDR2: MDHEN and SYDVKM. CDR3 loop: CASSFSGLDQETQYF. CDR3 DNA sequence: TGTGCCAGCAGTTTCTCGGGACTAGACCAAGAGACCCAGTACTTC. The whole variable domain, filled in from reference TRBV28 and TRBJ2-5, reads DVKVTQSSRYLVKRTGEKVFLECVQDMDHENMFWYRQDPGLGLRLIYFSYDVKMKEKGDIPEGYSVSREKKERFSLILESASTNQTSMYLCASSFSGLDQETQYFGPGTRLLVL.

The rearrangement uses TRBV6-2 or TRBV6-3 and TRBJ2-1, with 7 bases that match TRBD2. The V gene end was trimmed by 6 bases and the J gene end by 9 bases; junction bases not matched to a gene: 14. The CDR3 runs 15 residues. Germline V gives CDR1 MNHEY, CDR2 SVGEGT. In DNA form, the CDR3 reads TGTGCCAGCAGCCCCCTCGGCGGGAGTCTGTTTGAGCAGTTCTTC. Translating it yields CASSPLGGSLFEQFF.

The J gene is TRBJ1-5, the V gene TRBV27; the D is unclear. Germline V gene data show CDR1 as MNHEY and CDR2 as SMNVEV (reference sequence). Trimming stripped 6 bases from V and 0 bases from J, with 12 bases between. The CDR3 runs to 15 residues. The CDR3 sequence is CASRSGRNSNQPQHF. CDR3 in DNA: TGTGCCAGCAGGTCGGGGAGGAATAGCAATCAGCCCCAGCATTTT.

The V gene is TRBV27, the J gene TRBJ1-1; D gene ambiguous. The CDR3 runs to 13 residues. Trimming pared 3 bases from V and 4 bases from J, leaving 9 bases between. Germline values: CDR1 MNHEY, CDR2 SMNVEV (reference sequence). Written as DNA, the CDR3 is TGTGCCAGCAGTTTCAATCGAGGCACTGAAGCTTTCTTT. Encoded protein: CASSFNRGTEAFF.

This clone was counted a single time. The chain combines TRBV15 with TRBJ2-1, with no clear D. The CDR3 is 12 amino acids. V was trimmed by 1 base and J by 7 bases, leaving 5 bases between them. The V gene's germline CDR1 is LNHNV and CDR2 YYDKDF (reference sequence). As DNA, the CDR3 is TGTGCCACCAGCAGAGGGCCGAATGAGCAGTTCTTC. It is translated as CATSRGPNEQFF.

V is TRBV2 and J is TRBJ2-5, with D uncertain. Trimming cost V 0 bases and J 5 bases, with 10 bases left between them. Per germline, CDR1 SNHLY and CDR2 FYNNEI. The CDR3 is 14 amino acids. In DNA form, the CDR3 reads TGTGCCAGCAGTGAAGCGTTACCTGGCGAGACCCAGTACTTC. Protein sequence: CASSEALPGETQYF.

This clone was seen more than once but under ten times. The chain joins TRBV25-1 to TRBJ2-7; 7 nucleotides line up with TRBD2. CDR3 length equals 13 residues. Germline values: CDR1 MGHDK, CDR2 SYGVNS. The junction had 4 bases not matched to a gene; V was cut back by 5 bases and J by 3 bases. CDR3 amino acids: CASSWGTNYEQYF. As DNA, the CDR3 is TGTGCCAGCAGTTGGGGGACTAACTACGAGCAGTACTTC.

This chain uses TRBV2 with TRBJ1-2; unclear D gene. Trimming took off 7 bases at V and 4 bases at J, with 13 bases between the two ends. This CDR3 has 13 amino acids. Germline-derived CDR1 and CDR2 are SNHLY and FYNNEI. This CDR3 is CASIPRAPYGYTF. DNA of the CDR3: TGTGCCAGCATTCCTAGAGCCCCCTATGGCTACACCTTC.

The chain carries TRBV2 and TRBJ1-6; a possible D gene is TRBD1 (6 bases). Trimming removed 6 bases from V and 7 bases from J, with 16 bases in between. The CDR3 is 15 residues long. CDR1 SNHLY and CDR2 FYNNEI come from the germline V gene. In nucleotides, the CDR3 is TGTGCCAGCAGGTTCGGTGGGGGCCCCAATTCACCCCTCCACTTT. Translating gives CASRFGGGPNSPLHF. Full variable domain (outside the CDR3, taken from reference TRBV2 and TRBJ1-6): EPEVTQTPSHQVTQMGQEVILRCVPISNHLYFYWYRQILGQKVEFLVSFYNNEISEKSEIFDDQFSVERPDGSNFTLKIRSTKLEDSAMYFCASRFGGGPNSPLHFGNGTRLTVT.

The chain recombines TRBV7-2 with TRBJ2-7, with TRBD1 as a possible D gene (6 bases). The CDR3 runs 13 residues. From germline, CDR1 is SGHTA and CDR2 FQGNSA. Trimming cost V 3 bases and J 5 bases, with 11 bases left between them. CDR3 amino acids: CASSFDRPDEQYF. As DNA, the CDR3 is TGTGCCAGCAGCTTCGACAGGCCAGACGAGCAGTACTTC.

CDR3 sequence reads: CASSLVAGGGNEQFF. In nucleotides, the CDR3 is TGTGCCAGCAGCTTAGTTGCCGGGGGGGGCAATGAGCAGTTCTTC. The genes are TRBV11-3 and TRBJ2-1, with 8 nucleotides matching TRBD2. Trimming cost V 1 base and J 6 bases; bases outside gene matches: 5. Per germline, CDR1 SGHNT and CDR2 YENEEA. This CDR3 is built from 15 residues.

This chain joins TRBV28 and TRBJ1-2; D unclear. Germline-derived CDR1 and CDR2 are MDHEN and SYDVKM. Trimming cost V 4 bases and J 6 bases, with 18 bases left between them. The CDR3 sequence is 15 residues long. The CDR3 DNA is TGTGCCAGCAGTTCTACCCCAGTGGGGAGGGATGGCTACACCTTC. Encoded protein: CASSSTPVGRDGYTF.

V usage is TRBV14 and J usage is TRBJ2-3; 9 positions match TRBD2. Trimming at V came to 2 bases and at J to 1 base, leaving 4 bases not matched to a gene. Germline CDR1 reads SGHDN; CDR2 reads FVKESK. The CDR3 length is 16 residues. Here the CDR3 DNA reads TGTGCCAGCAGCCAAAGAGGCGGGGGGGGCACAGATACGCAGTATTTT. It codes for CASSQRGGGGTDTQYF. The entire variable domain, with the rest obtained from reference TRBV14 and TRBJ2-3, is as follows: EAGVTQFPSHSVIEKGQTVTLRCDPISGHDNLYWYRRVMGKEIKFLLHFVKESKQDESGMPNNRFLAERTGGTYSTLKVQPAELEDSGVYFCASSQRGGGGTDTQYFGPGTRLTVL.